Given below is one T cell receptor beta chain in context. No antigen is known for it. These data originate in a study of shared clonotypes between healthy human individuals. Broader study findings: The four-donor shared clonotypes exceeded non-shared clonotypes in generation probability, with non-shared ones scoring lower. With a handful of donors compared, about 5% of naive CD4 clonotypes were shared.

The germline V gene encodes CDR1 SNHLY and CDR2 FYNNEI. This CDR3 spans 16 amino acids. Trimming at V came to 8 bases and at J to 1 base, leaving 12 bases not matched to a gene. In the study's own analysis: Filtering differed because ImmunoSEQ produced junction-only sequences that carried no quality scores. This table comes from immunoSEQ multiplex PCR, and its TCRdb copy is limited to in-frame clones, with some not included. That table is the source of V, J and clone size, and D and trimming were worked out from the DNA. Here the sample spans approximately 640,000 clones, roughly 87% being singletons.

The specimen was memory CD8+ T cells from PBMCs. Subset of the sample: CD45RO+ cells pooled with CCR7-negative TemRA cells. The genes are TRBV2 and TRBJ2-7; 9 bases agree with TRBD1. This receptor was taken from a man aged 18 to 29 in good health. Some clones in this sample may be carry-over from other donors' samples. For the CDR3, the DNA is TGTGCCAGCCGGCCGAGGGGACAGGGCAGATCCTACGAGCAGTACTTC. This translates into CASRPRGQGRSYEQYF.